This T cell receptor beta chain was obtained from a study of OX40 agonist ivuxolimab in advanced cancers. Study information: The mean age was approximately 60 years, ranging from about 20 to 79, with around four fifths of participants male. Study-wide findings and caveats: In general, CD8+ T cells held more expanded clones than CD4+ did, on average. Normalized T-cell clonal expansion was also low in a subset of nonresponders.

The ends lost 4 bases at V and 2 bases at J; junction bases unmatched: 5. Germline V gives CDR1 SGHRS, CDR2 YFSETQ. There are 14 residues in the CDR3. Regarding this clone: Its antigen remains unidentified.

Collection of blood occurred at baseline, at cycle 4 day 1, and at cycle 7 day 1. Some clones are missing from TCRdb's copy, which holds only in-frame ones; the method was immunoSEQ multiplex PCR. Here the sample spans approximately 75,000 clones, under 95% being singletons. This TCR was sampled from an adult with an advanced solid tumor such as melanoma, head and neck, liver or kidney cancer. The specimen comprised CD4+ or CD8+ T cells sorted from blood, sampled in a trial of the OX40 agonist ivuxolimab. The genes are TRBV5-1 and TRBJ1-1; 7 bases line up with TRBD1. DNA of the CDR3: TGCGCCAGCAGCCTTGGACAGGCTAACACTGAAGCTTTCTTT. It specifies CASSLGQANTEAFF.